These 3 T cell receptor beta chains share one sample of origin, sequenced in a study of T cells after yellow fever vaccination. TCRdb itself ran the 5' RACE reads through MiXCR, one entry per CDR3 protein. The table shows 240,000 or so distinct CDR3 sequences, with less than 9% occurring only once. The starting material was CD4+ T cells sorted from PBMCs, obtained 15 days after the yellow fever booster vaccination. The receptors come from a man aged 25 to 40 who received the YFV17D yellow fever vaccine.

The table lists this clonotype with many counts. The V gene is TRBV6-2 or TRBV6-3, the J gene TRBJ2-1; 12 bases are shared with TRBD2. V lost 0 bases and J lost 7; bases outside the gene matches: 1. The CDR3 is made up of 15 amino acids. Germline V lookup: CDR1 MNHEY, CDR2 SVGEGT. In nucleotides, the CDR3 is TGTGCCAGCAGTTACTCAACTAGCGGGAGGAATGAGCAGTTCTTC. Translated: CASSYSTSGRNEQFF.

In its sample, this clonotype was seen a few times. The chain links TRBV12-3 or TRBV12-4 to TRBJ2-2, with 9 bases lining up with TRBD1. This CDR3 comprises 15 residues. The V gene end was trimmed by 9 bases and the J gene end by 6 bases; junction bases not matched to a gene: 11. The CDR3: CASTTGTGSAGELFF. As DNA, the CDR3 is TGTGCCAGTACGACCGGGACAGGGTCGGCCGGGGAGCTGTTTTTT.

This clonotype was detected only a few times. The chain uses TRBV20-1 and TRBJ1-5; perhaps TRBD1 as D (6 bases). This CDR3 is built from 13 residues. The ends were cut back, 6 bases at V and 3 bases at J, with 12 bases in the middle. Per germline, CDR1 DFQATT and CDR2 SNEGSKA (reference sequence). This CDR3 reads CSAQGLLNQPQHF. The CDR3 nucleotides are TGCAGTGCACAGGGACTTCTCAATCAGCCCCAGCATTTT.